A selection of T cell receptor beta chains follows, all from one sample in a study of Graves' ophthalmopathy and Graves' hyperthyroidism. TCRdb re-analysed the multiplex PCR reads in MiXCR, keeping a single row per CDR3 protein. The data contain over a million distinct CDR3 sequences, about two fifths of them singletons. The sample taken for sequencing was peripheral blood or thyroid tissue (not recorded which). These receptor sequences come from an adult man with Graves' hyperthyroidism. Both conserved end residues are part of each CDR3. A D gene is named only where the DNA matches it firmly. A clone size is listed for some rows: how often the clone was seen (once, few, many), or a class if it is expanded.

D gene: NA; J gene: TRBJ1-4; V gene: TRBV5-1; clone size: many; CDR3 protein: CASSLAMGDVLFF; CDR3 DNA: TGCGCCAGCAGCTTGGCCATGGGGGACGTACTGTTTTTT
D gene: NA; J gene: TRBJ2-6; V gene: TRBV5-1; clone size: NA; CDR3 protein: CASSVAALRGANVLTF; CDR3 DNA: TGTGCCAGCAGCGTAGCCGCCCTAAGAGGGGCCAACGTCCTGACTTTC
D gene: NA; J gene: TRBJ1-1; V gene: TRBV12-3/TRBV12-4; clone size: NA; CDR3 protein: CASSHSLDREAFF; CDR3 DNA: TGTGCCAGCAGTCACTCCCTGGACCGAGAAGCTTTCTTT
D gene: TRBD2; J gene: TRBJ2-5; V gene: TRBV20-1; clone size: NA; CDR3 protein: CSARSLAGGRETQYF; CDR3 DNA: TGCAGTGCTAGGTCACTAGCGGGAGGGCGGGAGACCCAGTACTTC
D gene: TRBD1; J gene: TRBJ2-7; V gene: TRBV29-1; clone size: many; CDR3 protein: CSVAPEDRFYEQYF; CDR3 DNA: TGCAGCGTGGCCCCAGAGGACAGGTTTTACGAGCAGTACTTC
D gene: NA; J gene: TRBJ1-1; V gene: TRBV10-3; clone size: NA; CDR3 protein: CAISESSGGGDPFF; CDR3 DNA: TGTGCCATCAGTGAGTCGAGTGGGGGCGGGGACCCTTTCTTT
D gene: TRBD1; J gene: TRBJ1-1; V gene: TRBV5-1; clone size: many; CDR3 protein: CASSSGTGVWTTEAFF; CDR3 DNA: TGCGCCAGCAGCTCAGGGACAGGGGTGTGGACCACTGAAGCTTTCTTT
D gene: TRBD2; J gene: TRBJ2-5; V gene: TRBV14; clone size: few; CDR3 protein: CASSLKTSGYQETQYF; CDR3 DNA: TGTGCCAGCAGCCTCAAAACTAGCGGCTACCAAGAGACCCAGTACTTC
D gene: NA; J gene: TRBJ2-5; V gene: TRBV7-6; clone size: many; CDR3 protein: CASSLALAPTQYF; CDR3 DNA: TGTGCCAGCAGCTTAGCGTTAGCACCGACCCAGTACTTC
D gene: TRBD2; J gene: TRBJ2-5; V gene: TRBV5-8; clone size: few; CDR3 protein: CASSGRLAGPQETQYF; CDR3 DNA: TGTGCCAGCAGCGGACGACTAGCGGGCCCCCAAGAGACCCAGTACTTC
D gene: NA; J gene: TRBJ1-4; V gene: TRBV7-2; clone size: many; CDR3 protein: CASSARQATNEKLFF; CDR3 DNA: TGTGCCAGCAGCGCTAGACAGGCAACTAATGAAAAACTGTTTTTT
D gene: TRBD1; J gene: TRBJ1-1; V gene: TRBV7-3; clone size: NA; CDR3 protein: CASSLRGPYTEAFF; CDR3 DNA: TGTGCCAGCAGTTTAAGGGGGCCCTACACTGAAGCTTTCTTT
D gene: TRBD1; J gene: TRBJ2-7; V gene: TRBV7-2; clone size: NA; CDR3 protein: CASSRGGQGTAYEQYF; CDR3 DNA: TGTGCCAGCAGCCGCGGGGGACAGGGGACAGCCTACGAGCAGTACTTC
D gene: TRBD1; J gene: TRBJ1-2; V gene: TRBV6-5; clone size: once; CDR3 protein: CASRPDRGPRNYGYTF; CDR3 DNA: TGTGCCAGCAGACCAGACAGGGGGCCCAGAAACTATGGCTACACCTTC
D gene: NA; J gene: TRBJ1-1; V gene: TRBV29-1; clone size: NA; CDR3 protein: CSVDRGSEAFF; CDR3 DNA: TGCAGCGTTGACAGGGGTTCTGAAGCTTTCTTT
D gene: NA; J gene: TRBJ1-4; V gene: TRBV11-2; clone size: once; CDR3 protein: CASSSGHVETNEKLFF; CDR3 DNA: TGTGCCAGCAGCTCTGGCCATGTCGAAACTAATGAAAAACTGTTTTTT
D gene: NA; J gene: TRBJ1-6; V gene: TRBV5-5; clone size: many; CDR3 protein: CASSVQGWDSPLHF; CDR3 DNA: TGTGCCAGCAGCGTACAGGGTTGGGATTCACCCCTCCACTTT
D gene: NA; J gene: TRBJ1-6; V gene: TRBV12-3/TRBV12-4; clone size: many; CDR3 protein: CASRLGGNSPLHF; CDR3 DNA: TGTGCCAGTCGGTTGGGGGGCAATTCACCCCTCCACTTT
D gene: NA; J gene: TRBJ2-7; V gene: TRBV7-2; clone size: many; CDR3 protein: CASSLGTPLSEQYF; CDR3 DNA: TGTGCCAGCAGCTTAGGGACTCCTTTGAGCGAGCAGTACTTC
D gene: NA; J gene: TRBJ1-2; V gene: TRBV7-3; clone size: once; CDR3 protein: CASTKVDTFYGYTF; CDR3 DNA: TGTGCCAGCACCAAGGTGGACACCTTCTATGGCTACACCTTC
D gene: NA; J gene: TRBJ1-5; V gene: TRBV9; clone size: many; CDR3 protein: CASSVGDSNQPQHF; CDR3 DNA: TGTGCCAGCAGCGTTGGAGATAGCAATCAGCCCCAGCATTTT
D gene: TRBD1; J gene: TRBJ2-2; V gene: TRBV2; clone size: many; CDR3 protein: CASRWTGGSTGELFF; CDR3 DNA: TGTGCCAGCAGGTGGACAGGGGGGAGCACCGGGGAGCTGTTTTTT
D gene: NA; J gene: TRBJ1-5; V gene: TRBV19; clone size: many; CDR3 protein: CASSIGQVGNQPQHF; CDR3 DNA: TGTGCCAGTAGTATAGGGCAGGTAGGCAATCAGCCCCAGCATTTT
D gene: NA; J gene: TRBJ2-7; V gene: TRBV20-1; clone size: NA; CDR3 protein: CSARGAVPPYEQYF; CDR3 DNA: TGCAGTGCTAGAGGGGCAGTCCCACCCTACGAGCAGTACTTC
D gene: TRBD1; J gene: TRBJ2-7; V gene: TRBV11-2; clone size: NA; CDR3 protein: CASSFGTGEYEQYF; CDR3 DNA: TGTGCCAGCAGCTTCGGGACAGGGGAATACGAGCAGTACTTC
D gene: TRBD2; J gene: TRBJ2-5; V gene: TRBV20-1; clone size: NA; CDR3 protein: CSARWGTSGRQETQYF; CDR3 DNA: TGCAGTGCTAGATGGGGTACTAGCGGGCGGCAAGAGACCCAGTACTTC
D gene: NA; J gene: TRBJ1-5; V gene: TRBV5-1; clone size: NA; CDR3 protein: CASSLGGRGHPQHF; CDR3 DNA: TGCGCCAGCAGCTTGGGGGGGCGCGGTCATCCCCAGCATTTT
D gene: NA; J gene: TRBJ1-3; V gene: TRBV5-1; clone size: NA; CDR3 protein: CASSWGTSRSGNTIYF; CDR3 DNA: TGTGCCAGCAGCTGGGGGACTAGCCGCTCTGGAAACACCATATATTTT
D gene: NA; J gene: TRBJ2-7; V gene: TRBV29-1; clone size: NA; CDR3 protein: CSARGLHLYEQYF; CDR3 DNA: TGCAGTGCGAGGGGACTCCACCTCTACGAGCAGTACTTC
D gene: TRBD1; J gene: TRBJ2-5; V gene: TRBV12-3/TRBV12-4; clone size: NA; CDR3 protein: CASSRSAGQGSRETQYF; CDR3 DNA: TGTGCCAGCAGCCGATCAGCAGGACAGGGGTCGAGGGAGACCCAGTACTTC
D gene: TRBD2; J gene: TRBJ2-5; V gene: TRBV9; clone size: NA; CDR3 protein: CASSVEGLLAGQETQYF; CDR3 DNA: TGTGCCAGCAGCGTAGAGGGACTACTTGCGGGCCAAGAGACCCAGTACTTC
D gene: TRBD1; J gene: TRBJ2-7; V gene: TRBV29-1; clone size: many; CDR3 protein: CSADGTGDSYEQYF; CDR3 DNA: TGCAGCGCTGATGGCACAGGGGACTCCTACGAGCAGTACTTC
D gene: NA; J gene: TRBJ1-5; V gene: TRBV20-1; clone size: many; CDR3 protein: CSASKLGGLPYSNQPQHF; CDR3 DNA: TGCAGTGCCTCCAAACTTGGGGGGCTCCCGTATAGCAATCAGCCCCAGCATTTT
D gene: NA; J gene: TRBJ1-3; V gene: TRBV15; clone size: NA; CDR3 protein: CATSRDRNTIYF; CDR3 DNA: TGTGCCACCAGTAGAGACAGAAACACCATATATTTT
D gene: NA; J gene: TRBJ1-4; V gene: TRBV7-6; clone size: NA; CDR3 protein: CASSRNSYYTNEKLFF; CDR3 DNA: TGTGCCAGCAGCCGTAACAGCTACTACACTAATGAAAAACTGTTTTTT
D gene: TRBD1; J gene: TRBJ1-2; V gene: TRBV2; clone size: many; CDR3 protein: CASSEQGFGYGYTF; CDR3 DNA: TGTGCCAGCAGCGAACAGGGGTTCGGCTATGGCTACACCTTC